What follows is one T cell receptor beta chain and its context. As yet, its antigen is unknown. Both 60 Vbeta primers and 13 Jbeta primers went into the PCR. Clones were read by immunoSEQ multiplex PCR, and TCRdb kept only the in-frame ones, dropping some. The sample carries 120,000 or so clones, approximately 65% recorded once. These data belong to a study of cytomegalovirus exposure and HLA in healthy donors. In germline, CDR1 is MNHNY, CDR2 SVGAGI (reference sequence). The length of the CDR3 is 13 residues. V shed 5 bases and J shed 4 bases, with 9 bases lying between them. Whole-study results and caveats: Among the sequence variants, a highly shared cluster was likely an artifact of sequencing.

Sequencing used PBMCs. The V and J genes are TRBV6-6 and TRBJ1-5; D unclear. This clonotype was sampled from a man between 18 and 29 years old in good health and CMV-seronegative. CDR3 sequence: CASSPLVNQPQHF. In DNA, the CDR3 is TGTGCCAGCAGTCCACTCGTGAATCAGCCCCAGCATTTT.